This T cell receptor beta chain stems from a study of shared T cell receptors in the human thymus. TCRdb keeps only in-frame clones here, not all; method: immunoSEQ multiplex PCR. The sample records hundreds of thousands of clones, approximately 87% being singletons. This CDR3 spans 12 amino acids. The V and J ends lost 5 bases and 4 bases respectively, with 6 bases between them. Per the germline V gene, CDR1 is SNHLY and CDR2 is FYNNEI. This clone was seen a few times. The same data also contributed to another study, on human thymus T cells. That work states: Resections from corrective heart surgery supplied the thymus tissue. Thymic as well as blood repertoires seemed to favor certain V and J genes unevenly. Related reports documented highly overlapping thymic repertoires among unrelated individuals.

This TCR was sampled from a boy in the first two years of life with a congenital heart defect. What was sequenced was thymocytes. This sequence joins TRBV2 and TRBJ1-5; D gene ambiguous. The CDR3 sequence: CASSTGNQPQHF. CDR3 coding DNA: TGTGCCAGCAGTACGGGGAATCAGCCCCAGCATTTT.